The 16 T cell receptor beta chains given below trace back to one sample, sequenced in a study of cytomegalovirus exposure and HLA in healthy donors listed by TCRdb under 2017. The library relied on the immunoSEQ multiplex PCR assay. The multiplex PCR relied on a mix of 60 forward primers for TCR Vbeta segments and 13 reverse primers for TCR Jbeta segments. In its TCRdb copy, this immuneACCESS table keeps in-frame sequences only and misses some clones. Where compared with another copy, unresolved V genes explain less than half of these, and the others have no known cause. Here the sample has about 120,000 clones; 75% to 85% occur a single time. Jointly, the top ten make up 7.5% to 9% of the sample. Sequenced: PBMCs. These receptors all come from a female donor in good health and CMV-seropositive.

The chain links TRBV27 to TRBJ1-2, with 7 bases matching TRBD1. CDR3 size: 14 residues. Germline CDR1 and CDR2: MNHEY and SMNVEV (reference sequence). The J segment lost 6 bases and the V segment lost 0 bases, leaving 4 bases of the junction unmatched. CDR3 loop: CASSLSPTGHGYTF. CDR3 bases: TGTGCCAGCAGTTTATCCCCGACAGGGCATGGCTACACCTTC.

The chain has TRBV28 and TRBJ2-7; 7 bases align to TRBD2. Germline V CDR1 and CDR2: MDHEN, SYDVKM. CDR3 size: 13 residues. V was pared by 5 bases and J by 2 bases, with 3 bases of the junction left unmatched. In nucleotides, the CDR3 is TGTGCCAGCAGTACCCTAGCGGCCTACGAGCAGTACTTC. The encoded protein is CASSTLAAYEQYF.

The chain joins TRBV4-3 to TRBJ1-1; D gene ambiguous. Trimming stripped 2 bases from V and 9 bases from J, with 19 bases between. CDR3 size: 15 residues. Germline V gene lookup returns CDR1 LGHNA and CDR2 YSLEER. For the CDR3, the DNA is TGCGCCAGCAGCCAAACCCCGACGGGGAGAACTAAAGCTTTCTTT. Residues: CASSQTPTGRTKAFF.

The genes are TRBV30 and TRBJ1-2, with TRBD1 matching 8 bases. CDR1 and CDR2 from the germline V gene are GTSNPN and SVGIG (reference sequence). V lost 4 bases, J lost 8 bases, and 15 bases stayed unmatched. The CDR3 has 15 residues. CDR3 in amino acids: CAWIPQPGQVNGYTF. CDR3 nucleotide sequence: TGTGCCTGGATCCCACAGCCGGGACAGGTTAACGGCTACACCTTC.

The rearrangement links TRBV18 to TRBJ1-1; 9 nucleotides match TRBD1. This CDR3 is built from 12 residues. The V and J ends lost 1 base and 13 bases, in that order; junction bases with no gene match: 4. The germline V gene has CDR1 KGHSH and CDR2 LQKENI. This CDR3 is CASSPRTGEVFF. The CDR3 nucleotides are TGTGCCAGCTCACCACGGACAGGGGAGGTTTTCTTT.

In this sample, this clone turned up a few times. V usage is TRBV12-5 and J usage is TRBJ2-7; no clear D. This CDR3 contains 12 residues. Per the germline V gene, CDR1 is LGHNT and CDR2 is FRNRAP. Trimming removed 6 bases from V and 3 bases from J, with 9 bases in between. The CDR3 region is CASGRLRYEQYF. The CDR3 nucleotides read TGTGCTAGTGGCCGACTTCGCTACGAGCAGTACTTC.

V and J are TRBV19 and TRBJ2-7; 8 bases are shared with TRBD1. In germline, CDR1 is LNHDA, CDR2 SQIVND (reference sequence). With 5 bases clipped from V and 3 bases from J, the junction kept 9 bases outside the gene matches. The CDR3 sequence is 15 residues long. The CDR3 reads CASSLPGQGNYEQYF. CDR3 sequence (DNA): TGTGCCAGTAGTCTTCCCGGACAGGGCAACTACGAGCAGTACTTC. Drawing the rest from reference TRBV19 and TRBJ2-7, the complete variable domain is DGGITQSPKYLFRKEGQNVTLSCEQNLNHDAMYWYRQDPGQGLRLIYYSQIVNDFQKGDIAEGYSVSREKKESFPLTVTSAQKNPTAFYLCASSLPGQGNYEQYFGPGTRLTVT.

The chain has TRBV6-5 and TRBJ1-2; possibly TRBD1 for D (6 bases). The germline CDR1 and CDR2 sequences are MNHEY and SVGAGI. CDR3 length equals 13 residues. Deletions cut 8 bases from V and 3 bases from J, with 13 bases between. The CDR3 DNA reads TGTGCCAGCCGGACAGTTGGGGACTATGGCTACACCTTC. Translating it yields CASRTVGDYGYTF.

V gene TRBV11-2 combines with J gene TRBJ2-1; 10 nucleotides align to TRBD1. The CDR3 is made up of 15 amino acids. With 8 bases clipped from V and 13 bases from J, the junction kept 17 bases outside the gene matches. Germline V gene data show CDR1 as SGHAT and CDR2 as FQNNGV. The CDR3 DNA follows: TGTGCCAGCGCTTTCTTACACCCGGGACAGGGGCCCCAGTTCTTC. Protein: CASAFLHPGQGPQFF.

This clone occurred a few times. V and J are TRBV7-6 and TRBJ1-2; 7 nucleotides agree with TRBD1. With V trimmed by 4 bases and J by 2 bases, 1 base remained unmatched. CDR1 and CDR2 (germline): SGHVS, FNYEAQ. This CDR3 is built from 13 residues. The CDR3, as DNA: TGTGCCAGCAGCTCAGGGGGGAACTATGGCTACACCTTC. This gives the protein CASSSGGNYGYTF.

The V call is TRBV10-3, the J call TRBJ2-2; 12 bases are shared with TRBD2. The V gene's germline CDR1 is ENHRY and CDR2 SYGVKD. The V segment lost 6 bases and the J segment 8 bases; nucleotides outside the gene matches: 10. This CDR3 contains 16 residues. CDR3 DNA sequence: TGTGCCATCAGGGGACTAGCGGGTTCCCCGGGAGGGGAGCTGTTTTTT. Translation: CAIRGLAGSPGGELFF.

J is TRBJ2-6 and V is TRBV5-1; no clear D. There are 20 residues in the CDR3. Deletions cut 0 bases from V and 0 bases from J, with 19 bases between. From germline, CDR1 is SGHRS and CDR2 YFSETQ. The chain's CDR3 is CASSLAPTVSISSGANVLTF. For the CDR3, the DNA is TGCGCCAGCAGCTTGGCCCCTACAGTGTCGATTAGCTCTGGGGCCAACGTCCTGACTTTC.

The chain combines TRBV6-1 with TRBJ2-2; a possible D gene is TRBD1 (5 bases). V dropped 4 bases and J dropped 5 bases, with 11 bases sitting between them. The CDR3 is 14 residues long. Germline assignment: CDR1 MNHNS and CDR2 SASEGT. The CDR3 protein is CASSAQGNTGELFF. DNA of the CDR3: TGTGCCAGCAGTGCGCAGGGAAATACCGGGGAGCTGTTTTTT.

The rearrangement uses TRBV19 and TRBJ1-2; D remains ambiguous. The germline V gene has CDR1 LNHDA and CDR2 SQIVND (reference sequence). The CDR3 length is 14 residues. Trimming removed 7 bases at V and 3 bases at J, with 15 bases between. CDR3 DNA sequence: TGTGCCAGTACCAATGTCCCAGGTGACTATGGCTACACCTTC. Its protein product is CASTNVPGDYGYTF.

This rearrangement joins TRBV5-1 to TRBJ1-2, with D possibly matching TRBD1 (6 bases). The CDR3 length is 13 residues. Germline CDR1 and CDR2: SGHRS and YFSETQ. V was cut by 0 bases and J by 8 bases, with 11 bases left in between. The CDR3 spells CASSLDPGAGYTF. CDR3 bases: TGCGCCAGCAGCTTGGATCCAGGGGCAGGCTACACCTTC.

This clone has more than one count but fewer than ten. This sequence joins TRBV30 and TRBJ2-5, with 10 positions matching TRBD2. V shed 2 bases and J 0 bases; nucleotides not matched to a gene: 0. Looked up from germline, CDR1 is GTSNPN and CDR2 is SVGIG (reference sequence). CDR3 length equals 14 residues. The DNA of the CDR3 is TGTGCCTGGAGTAGCGGGGGGGACCAAGAGACCCAGTACTTC. Translated: CAWSSGGDQETQYF.